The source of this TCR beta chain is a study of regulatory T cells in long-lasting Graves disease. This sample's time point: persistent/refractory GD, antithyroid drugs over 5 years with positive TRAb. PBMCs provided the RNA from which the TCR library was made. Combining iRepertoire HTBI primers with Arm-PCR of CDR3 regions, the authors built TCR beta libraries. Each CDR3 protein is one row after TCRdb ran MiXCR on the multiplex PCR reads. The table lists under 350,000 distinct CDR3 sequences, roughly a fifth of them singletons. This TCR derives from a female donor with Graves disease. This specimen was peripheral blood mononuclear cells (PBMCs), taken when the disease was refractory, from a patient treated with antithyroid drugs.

Here the CDR3 reads CSAKRRLAASYEQYF. As DNA, the CDR3 is TGCAGTGCTAAGAGACGCCTAGCGGCAAGCTACGAGCAGTACTTC. The J gene is TRBJ2-7, the V gene TRBV20-1, with 7 bases identical to TRBD2. Trimming took 4 bases from V and 3 from J; bases not matched to a gene: 12. The CDR3 totals 15 residues. The germline gives CDR1 DFQATT, CDR2 SNEGSKA (reference sequence).